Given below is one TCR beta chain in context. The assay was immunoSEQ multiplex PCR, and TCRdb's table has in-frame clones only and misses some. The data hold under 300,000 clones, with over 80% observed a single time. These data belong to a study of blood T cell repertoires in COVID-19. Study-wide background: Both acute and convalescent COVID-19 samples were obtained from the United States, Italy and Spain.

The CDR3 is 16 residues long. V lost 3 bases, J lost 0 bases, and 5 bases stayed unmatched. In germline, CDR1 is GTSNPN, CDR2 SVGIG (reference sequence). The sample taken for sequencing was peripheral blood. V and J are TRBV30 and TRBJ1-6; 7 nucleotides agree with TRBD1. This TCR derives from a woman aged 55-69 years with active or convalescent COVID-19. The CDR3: CAWSWGQTSYNSPLHF. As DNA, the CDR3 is TGTGCCTGGAGCTGGGGACAGACCTCCTATAATTCACCCCTCCACTTT.